This T cell receptor beta chain was sequenced for a study of cytotoxic CD8 clonotypes in ibrutinib-treated CLL. At the level of the study: Mean yields were approximately 250,000 productive templates and about 94,000 productive rearrangements per sample.

As regards this clone: What it binds is not known.

Profiled with immunoSEQ multiplex PCR; TCRdb holds only in-frame clones, not every one. The sample holds approximately 150,000 clones, about 80% seen once. Whole-study results and caveats: Treatment left the uncommon public clonotypes either contracted or stable in frequency.

Looked up from germline, CDR1 is SGHKS and CDR2 is YYEKEE (reference sequence). V was shortened by 4 bases and J by 5 bases, with 10 bases between the two germline ends. The CDR3 spans 13 residues. Sequenced material: PBMCs, taken after 12 months of ibrutinib treatment. The chain joins TRBV5-5 to TRBJ1-5; D might be TRBD1 (6 bases). This receptor was taken from a human donor with chronic lymphocytic leukemia. Written as DNA, the CDR3 is TGTGCCAGCAGCACGGACAGCTATCAGCCCCAGCATTTT. Residues: CASSTDSYQPQHF.